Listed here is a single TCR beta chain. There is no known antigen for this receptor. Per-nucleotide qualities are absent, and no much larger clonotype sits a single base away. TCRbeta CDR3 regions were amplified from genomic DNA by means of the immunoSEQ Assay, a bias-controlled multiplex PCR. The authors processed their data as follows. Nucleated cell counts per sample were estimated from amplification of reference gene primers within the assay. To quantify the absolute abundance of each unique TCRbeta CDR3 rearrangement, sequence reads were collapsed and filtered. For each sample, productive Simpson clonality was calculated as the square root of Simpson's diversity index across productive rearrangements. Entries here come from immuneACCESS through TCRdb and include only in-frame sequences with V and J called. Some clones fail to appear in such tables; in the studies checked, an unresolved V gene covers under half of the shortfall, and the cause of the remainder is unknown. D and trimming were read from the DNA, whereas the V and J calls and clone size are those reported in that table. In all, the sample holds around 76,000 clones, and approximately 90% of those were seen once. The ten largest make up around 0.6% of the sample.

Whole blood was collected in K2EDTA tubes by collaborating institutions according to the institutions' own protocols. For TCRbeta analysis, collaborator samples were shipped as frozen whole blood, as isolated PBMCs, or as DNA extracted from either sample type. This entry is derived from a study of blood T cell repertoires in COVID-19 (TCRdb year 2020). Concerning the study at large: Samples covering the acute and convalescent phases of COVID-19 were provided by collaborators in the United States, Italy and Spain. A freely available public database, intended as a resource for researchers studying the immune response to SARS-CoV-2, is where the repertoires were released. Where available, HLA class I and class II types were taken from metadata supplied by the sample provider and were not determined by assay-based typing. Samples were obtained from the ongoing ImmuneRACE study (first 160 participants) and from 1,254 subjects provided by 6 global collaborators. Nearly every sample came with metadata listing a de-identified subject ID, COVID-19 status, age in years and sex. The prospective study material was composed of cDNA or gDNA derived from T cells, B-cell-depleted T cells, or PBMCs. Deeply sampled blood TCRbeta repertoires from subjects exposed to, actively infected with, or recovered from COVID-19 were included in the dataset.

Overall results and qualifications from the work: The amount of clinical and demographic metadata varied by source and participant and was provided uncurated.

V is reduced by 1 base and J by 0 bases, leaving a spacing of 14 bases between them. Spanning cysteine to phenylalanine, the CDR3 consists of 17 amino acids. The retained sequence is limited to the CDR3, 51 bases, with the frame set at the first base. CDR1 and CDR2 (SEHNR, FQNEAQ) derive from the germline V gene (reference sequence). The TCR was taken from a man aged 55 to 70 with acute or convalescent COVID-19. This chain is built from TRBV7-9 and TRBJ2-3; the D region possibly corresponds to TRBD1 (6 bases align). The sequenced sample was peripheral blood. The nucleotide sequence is TGTGCCAGCAGCTTAGTAACAGGGCCTCCTAGCACAGATACGCAGTATTTT. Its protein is CASSLVTGPPSTDTQYF.